The 20 T cell receptor beta chains below were found in one sample sequenced in a study of CD8 T cells in Susac syndrome. The authors reverse transcribed about 0.45 to 1 ug RNA with random hexamers. TCRdb re-called the immunoSEQ multiplex PCR reads with MiXCR, one entry per CDR3 protein. The sample includes some 260,000 distinct CDR3 sequences, 80% to 95% of them seen just once. The sequenced sample consisted of CD4+ T cells from PBMCs. The receptors derive from a human donor with multiple sclerosis.

This clonotype was picked up one time. The chain has TRBV12-3 or TRBV12-4 and TRBJ2-3; 9 bases line up with TRBD1. The CDR3 covers 16 residues. V lost 6 bases to trimming and J lost 4 bases; unmatched junction nucleotides: 11. CDR3 residues: CASRAGTGIVADTQYF. CDR3 bases: TGTGCCAGCAGGGCCGGGACAGGGATAGTAGCAGATACGCAGTATTTT.

The gene calls are TRBV5-1 and TRBJ1-3; D perhaps matches TRBD1 (6 bases). The CDR3 is 16 amino acids. V was clipped by 0 bases and J by 4 bases, with 14 bases between them. The germline V gene encodes CDR1 SGHRS and CDR2 YFSETQ. CDR3 in DNA: TGCGCCAGCAGCTTGGCGGGGGGCCGGAGAGGAAACACCATATATTTT. Translation gives CASSLAGGRRGNTIYF.

The rearrangement joins TRBV25-1 to TRBJ2-3; 9 bases match TRBD1. CDR1 is MGHDK and CDR2 is SYGVNS in the germline V gene. This CDR3 spans 13 amino acids. Unmatched junction bases numbered 7, after V lost 8 bases and J lost 7 bases. The CDR3 spells CASAGTGSNTQYF. DNA for the CDR3: TGTGCCAGCGCGGGGACAGGGAGCAATACGCAGTATTTT. The whole variable domain, remainder taken from reference TRBV25-1 and TRBJ2-3, is EADIYQTPRYLVIGTGKKITLECSQTMGHDKMYWYQQDPGMELHLIHYSYGVNSTEKGDLSSESTVSRIRTEHFPLTLESARPSHTSQYLCASAGTGSNTQYFGPGTRLTVL.

CDR3 loop: CASSLFWGEGETQYF. The CDR3 DNA reads as TGTGCCAGCAGTTTATTTTGGGGCGAGGGGGAGACCCAGTACTTC. The chain links TRBV27 to TRBJ2-5; D assignment may be TRBD1 or TRBD2 (5 bases each). Germline V lookup: CDR1 MNHEY, CDR2 SMNVEV (reference sequence). V dropped 1 base and J dropped 5 bases, with 14 bases sitting between them. The CDR3 totals 15 residues.

This rearrangement joins TRBV19 to TRBJ2-2; TRBD2 aligns across 11 bases. The germline V gene encodes CDR1 LNHDA and CDR2 SQIVND (reference sequence). Unmatched junction bases numbered 11, after V lost 9 bases and J lost 5 bases. This CDR3 is built from 16 residues. The CDR3 spells CASQKGGTSGTGELFF. The CDR3 DNA sequence: TGTGCCAGCCAGAAGGGAGGGACTAGCGGAACCGGGGAGCTGTTTTTT.

This chain links TRBV10-3 with TRBJ2-5, with 7 bases aligning to TRBD1. The ends lost 10 bases at V and 2 bases at J; junction bases unmatched: 13. This CDR3 contains 15 residues. The germline gives CDR1 ENHRY, CDR2 SYGVKD. CDR3 coding DNA: TGTGCCACCCACGACGGGACAGCGATACAAGAGACCCAGTACTTC. Protein: CATHDGTAIQETQYF.

The chain combines TRBV12-5 with TRBJ2-5; either TRBD1 or TRBD2 may fit D (5 bases each). Trimming removed 0 bases from V and 3 bases from J, with 11 bases in between. CDR3 length equals 15 residues. Germline V CDR1 and CDR2: LGHNT, FRNRAP. The CDR3 loop is CASGLVQGVEETQYF. CDR3 nucleotides: TGTGCTAGTGGTTTGGTGCAGGGAGTTGAAGAGACCCAGTACTTC.

This chain joins TRBV4-1 and TRBJ1-2; D not resolved. The CDR3 sequence is 18 residues long. In germline, CDR1 is MGHRA, CDR2 YSYEKL. Trimming pared 2 bases from V and 4 bases from J, leaving 23 bases between. The CDR3 here is CASSQRGMNSGQTYGYTF. The CDR3 nucleotides are TGCGCCAGCAGCCAAAGAGGAATGAACAGCGGGCAGACCTATGGCTACACCTTC.

V usage is TRBV5-1 and J usage is TRBJ1-2, with 7 bases aligning to TRBD1. Per the germline V gene, CDR1 is SGHRS and CDR2 is YFSETQ. CDR3 length: 15 amino acids. Trimming took 1 base from V and 6 from J; bases not matched to a gene: 9. The CDR3 DNA sequence: TGCGCCAGCAGCTTGACGTGGCAGGGGGTCCATGGCTACACCTTC. It encodes CASSLTWQGVHGYTF.

The chain recombines TRBV2 with TRBJ2-7, with 9 bases identical to TRBD2. V shed 5 bases, J shed 4 bases, and the junction held 6 bases outside the gene matches. The CDR3 totals 14 residues. CDR1 and CDR2 from the germline V gene are SNHLY and FYNNEI. The CDR3 reads CASSQGLARYEQYV. CDR3 bases: TGTGCCAGCAGTCAAGGACTAGCGAGGTACGAGCAGTACGTC.

Notes on this clonotype: The germline gene is not matched at one end of the junction; a read error may be the cause. The chain couples TRBV4-1 to TRBJ1-4, with 7 bases aligning to TRBD1. Germline assignment: CDR1 MGHRA and CDR2 YSYEKL. There are 14 residues in the CDR3. This CDR3 is CASSKDRDGEKLFF. CDR3 DNA: TGCGCCAGCAGCAAAGACAGGGATGGTGAAAAACTGTTTTTT.

The chain links TRBV27 to TRBJ2-3, with D unresolved. CDR1 and CDR2 (germline): MNHEY, SMNVEV (reference sequence). V was clipped by 5 bases and J by 0 bases, with 12 bases between them. CDR3 length: 15 residues. The CDR3 DNA follows: TGTGCCAGCAGTACCCCTCCTCCCAGCACAGATACGCAGTATTTT. It translates to CASSTPPPSTDTQYF.

The chain couples TRBV20-1 to TRBJ1-5, with 7 bases matching TRBD1. Germline trimming cut 6 bases from V and 4 bases from J; bases unmatched to any gene: 9. Germline values: CDR1 DFQATT, CDR2 SNEGSKA (reference sequence). The length of the CDR3 is 14 residues. In DNA, the CDR3 is TGCAGTGCCAGGGGGGACGGACTTAATCAGCCCCAGCATTTT. It yields the protein CSARGDGLNQPQHF.

The gene calls are TRBV18 and TRBJ1-1, with 8 bases identical to TRBD1. With 5 bases clipped from V and 3 bases from J, the junction kept 5 bases outside the gene matches. Germline V lookup: CDR1 KGHSH, CDR2 LQKENI. The CDR3 contains 14 residues. CDR3 residues: CASSAGQADTEAFF. The CDR3 nucleotides are TGTGCCAGCTCAGCGGGACAGGCCGACACTGAAGCTTTCTTT.

The J gene is TRBJ2-7, the V gene TRBV28, with unresolved D. The CDR3 loop spans 11 amino acids. Deletions cut 8 bases from V and 4 bases from J, with 9 bases between. CDR1 is MDHEN and CDR2 is SYDVKM in the germline V gene. The CDR3 spells CASVGRYEQYF. The CDR3 DNA follows: TGTGCCAGCGTGGGCCGATACGAGCAGTACTTC.

The chain uses TRBV18 and TRBJ1-1, with TRBD1 matching 9 bases. The CDR3 runs to 14 residues. After removal of 3 bases from V and 4 bases from J, the junction contained 3 bases not matched to a gene. Germline V gives CDR1 KGHSH, CDR2 LQKENI. CDR3 in DNA: TGTGCCAGCTCACCGGGACAGGGTGTCACTGAAGCTTTCTTT. Translating it yields CASSPGQGVTEAFF.

J is TRBJ1-1 and V is TRBV9; D is perhaps TRBD1 (6 bases). The CDR3 covers 17 residues. CDR1 and CDR2 from the germline V gene are SGDLS and YYNGEE. Between the trimmed V and J ends, which lost 2 bases and 3 bases, there was a span of 20 bases. The DNA of the CDR3 is TGTGCCAGCAGCGTGGGGACTGTCTCGGGGGCGGACACTGAAGCTTTCTTT. Translation gives CASSVGTVSGADTEAFF.

The rearrangement joins TRBV12-3 or TRBV12-4 to TRBJ1-4; D uncertain. The CDR3 consists of 15 residues. Trimming took 5 bases from V and 7 from J, leaving 17 bases between them. This CDR3 reads CASSPRSWYGEKLFF. In DNA form, the CDR3 reads TGTGCCAGCAGTCCACGTTCTTGGTACGGTGAAAAACTGTTTTTT.

V and J are TRBV29-1 and TRBJ1-1; D is unclear. V was pared by 4 bases and J by 5 bases, with 14 bases between. Per the germline V gene, CDR1 is SQVTM and CDR2 is ANQGSEA. The CDR3 extends over 13 amino acids. For the CDR3, the DNA is TGCAGCGTTGGGGAGGGAGAGTGGACTGAAGCTTTCTTT. It yields the protein CSVGEGEWTEAFF.

The CDR3 spells CASSLGLYSGNTIYF. The CDR3 DNA follows: TGTGCCAGCAGCTTAGGACTGTACTCTGGAAACACCATATATTTT. This rearrangement joins TRBV7-9 to TRBJ1-3, with D unresolved. Trimming left V 1 base short and J 0 bases short, with 7 bases between. Germline V gene data show CDR1 as SEHNR and CDR2 as FQNEAQ (reference sequence). This CDR3 spans 15 amino acids. The entire variable domain, with the rest obtained from reference TRBV7-9 and TRBJ1-3, is as follows: DTGVSQNPRHKITKRGQNVTFRCDPISEHNRLYWYRQTLGQGPEFLTYFQNEAQLEKSRLLSDRFSAERPKGSFSTLEIQRTEQGDSAMYLCASSLGLYSGNTIYFGEGSWLTVV.